This TCR beta chain is from a study of OX40 agonist ivuxolimab in advanced cancers. Study results and caveats: CD4+ and CD8+ blood T cells expanded clonally by week 6 at 0.1 to 3.0 mg/kg.

Note on this clone: Its antigen is still unknown.

Here immunoSEQ multiplex PCR was the method, and the copy in TCRdb shows in-frame clones only, minus some. The data hold 45,000 to 50,000 clones, with 85% to 90% observed a single time. The CDR3 has 12 amino acids. V lost 0 bases and J lost 4, with 1 base in between. Germline CDR1 KGHSH, CDR2 LQKENI. V gene TRBV18 combines with J gene TRBJ1-5, with D uncertain. The receptor was derived from an adult with an advanced solid tumor such as melanoma, head and neck, liver or kidney cancer. The sample here was CD4+ or CD8+ T cells sorted from blood, taken in a trial of the OX40 agonist ivuxolimab. The CDR3: CASSPPNQPQHF. CDR3 DNA: TGTGCCAGCTCACCACCAAATCAGCCCCAGCATTTT.